Given below is one TCR beta chain in context. Antigen specificity is unknown. TCRdb keeps only in-frame clones here, not all; method: immunoSEQ multiplex PCR. Among 130,000 to 150,000 clones, around 93% were seen once, and the ten largest hold approximately 3%. This record comes from a study of T cell responses to AZD1222 COVID-19 vaccine. General study points: Distributed over spike, vaccine-associated CD4 TCRs predominated at 160-218 and 743-854. At baseline, seropositivity was found in only a handful of AZD1222 recipients. White British people made up most donors, females outnumbered males, and clonal diversity was possibly underestimated. Regions left unmutated in variants are reportedly the target of nearly half of spike-specific TCRs.

V gave up 3 bases and J gave up 5 bases, with 18 bases separating them. This CDR3 spans 16 amino acids. The germline V gene has CDR1 KGHDR and CDR2 SFDVKD. The chain combines TRBV24-1 with TRBJ2-5, with D perhaps TRBD2 (5 bases). This TCR came from an adult in good health. Sequenced material: peripheral blood, taken on day 0 of AZD1222 vaccination. CDR3 region: CATSDPPRDGGETQYF. CDR3 nucleotides: TGTGCCACCAGTGATCCCCCTAGGGATGGCGGGGAGACCCAGTACTTC.